These T cell receptor beta chains were read from a single sample in a study of cytomegalovirus exposure and HLA in healthy donors. TCRdb's copy holds only in-frame clones and misses some; the assay was immunoSEQ multiplex PCR. The sample carries roughly 150,000 clones, 60% to 80% recorded once. The source material was PBMCs. These receptors all come from a male donor in good health and CMV-seronegative. CDR3s include the opening cysteine and the closing phenylalanine or tryptophan. The D gene is left open where the match is weak. Not all rows give a size; the values are once, few, many and, for expanded clones, a class.

size,J,D,V,DNA,CDR3
few,TRBJ2-1,TRBD2,TRBV12-5,TGTGCTAGTGGTTTCCCCCTGGCGGGGGGGATAGCGAATGAGCAGTTCTTC,CASGFPLAGGIANEQFF
few,TRBJ2-7,TRBD1,TRBV7-9,TGTTCCAGCAACCTTCCCCCGGGACAGGGCTACGAGCAGTACTTC,CSSNLPPGQGYEQYF
-,TRBJ2-1,-,TRBV18,TGTGCCAGCTCACCCAGCCAGGGGCTCTACAATGAGCAGTTCTTC,CASSPSQGLYNEQFF
-,TRBJ2-3,TRBD1,TRBV27,TGTGCCAGCAGCCCCCAACAGGGGACGCAGTATTTT,CASSPQQGTQYF
few,TRBJ1-5,TRBD1,TRBV5-6,TGTGCCAGCAGCGACGGACAGGGGGCTCAGCCCCAGCATTTT,CASSDGQGAQPQHF
-,TRBJ1-1,-,TRBV7-2,TGTGCCAGCGGATTCCCCCGGGGAAACACTGAAGCTTTCTTT,CASGFPRGNTEAFF
-,TRBJ1-2,-,TRBV2,TGTGCCAGCAGTGAAGGAGGTAACTATGGCTACACCTTC,CASSEGGNYGYTF
-,TRBJ2-4,TRBD2,TRBV5-6,TGTGCCAGCAGCTTGGTGGCTAGCGGAAACATTCAGTACTTC,CASSLVASGNIQYF
-,TRBJ2-7,TRBD2,TRBV9,TGTGCCAGCAGTTTGGGGACTAGCGGTTACGAGCAGTACTTC,CASSLGTSGYEQYF
-,TRBJ2-3,-,TRBV4-1,TGCGCCAGCAGCCAAGGGCAGGGTAACACAGATACGCAGTATTTT,CASSQGQGNTDTQYF
few,TRBJ1-6,-,TRBV19,TGTGCCAGTAGTATAGACGGGGATTCACCCCTCCACTTT,CASSIDGDSPLHF
-,TRBJ1-2,-,TRBV19,TGTGCCAGTAGTATAGAGCGGGGGCCCTATGGCTACACCTTC,CASSIERGPYGYTF
-,TRBJ2-3,TRBD2,TRBV9,TGTGCCAGCAGCGTAGGCGGGACTAGCGGGAGCACAGATACGCAGTATTTT,CASSVGGTSGSTDTQYF
-,TRBJ2-1,TRBD2,TRBV5-1,TGCGCCAGCAGCTTGGGAGGACTAGCGGGTGATGAGCAGTTCTTC,CASSLGGLAGDEQFF
-,TRBJ1-2,TRBD1,TRBV5-8,TGTGCCAGCAGCTTGTGGGACAGTTTATCCCATGGCTACACCTTC,CASSLWDSLSHGYTF
-,TRBJ2-5,TRBD2,TRBV18,TGTGCCAGCTCACCGGCGGCGGGAGCACAAGAGACCCAGTACTTC,CASSPAAGAQETQYF
-,TRBJ1-1,-,TRBV4-1,TGCGCCAGCAGCCAAGGGGGAGGCGGCACTGAAGCTTTCTTT,CASSQGGGGTEAFF
-,TRBJ2-2,TRBD2,TRBV5-6,TGTGCCAGCAGCTTGGGAGCGGGGGGGTTCGCGAACACCGGGGAGCTGTTTTTT,CASSLGAGGFANTGELFF
few,TRBJ2-1,TRBD2,TRBV4-2,TGTGCCAGCAGCCAAGAGGGCGGGAGAAATAATGAGCAGTTCTTC,CASSQEGGRNNEQFF
-,TRBJ2-7,TRBD2,TRBV19,TGTGCCAGTAGTCTCGGACTAGCCTCCTACGAGCAGTACTTC,CASSLGLASYEQYF
-,TRBJ2-1,-,TRBV7-9,TGTGCCAGCAGCGAGCGGTCCACAACAAAGCCACGGCAGTTCTTC,CASSERSTTKPRQFF
-,TRBJ1-4,-,TRBV7-9,TGTTCCAGCAGCTTAAGTATCGCAGATAATGAAAAACTGTTTTTT,CSSSLSIADNEKLFF
-,TRBJ1-1,TRBD1,TRBV6-5,TGTGCCAGCAGTTCCCCGACAGGGAAAGCTTTCTTT,CASSSPTGKAFF
-,TRBJ2-1,TRBD1,TRBV11-1,TGTGCCAGCAGCCCTTGGACAGGCTACAATGAGCAGTTCTTC,CASSPWTGYNEQFF
-,TRBJ2-2,-,TRBV5-1,TGCGCCAGCAGCTTCGGACAGTTCAACACCGGGGAGCTGTTTTTT,CASSFGQFNTGELFF
-,TRBJ2-1,-,TRBV19,TGTGCCAGTAGTACCGATTCGAGGGGGTTGTCAGCGAAAACTCAGAGCTCCTACAATGAGCAGTTCTTC,CASSTDSRGLSAKTQSSYNEQFF
-,TRBJ2-3,TRBD2,TRBV9,TGTGCCAGCAGCGCTAGCGGGGGGTCCACAGATACGCAGTATTTT,CASSASGGSTDTQYF
-,TRBJ1-2,-,TRBV2,TGTGCCAGCAGTGACAGTCGCCGTGGCTATGGCTACACCTTC,CASSDSRRGYGYTF
-,TRBJ2-1,-,TRBV5-4,TGTGCCAGCAGCTTCGCGGGGAATGAGCAGTTCTTC,CASSFAGNEQFF
-,TRBJ2-7,TRBD2,TRBV6-5,TGTGCCAGCAGTTATGAGCGGGGGGCCTACGAGCAGTACTTC,CASSYERGAYEQYF
-,TRBJ2-1,TRBD2,TRBV6-5,TGTGCCAGCGGAGTTCGACTAGCGGGACCTGGTGAGCAGTTCTTC,CASGVRLAGPGEQFF
-,TRBJ2-7,-,TRBV7-9,TGTTCCAGCAGCTTCGAAGTAGCGAGGTCCTACGAGCAGTACTTC,CSSSFEVARSYEQYF
-,TRBJ1-1,TRBD1,TRBV6-1,TGTGCCAGCAGCTCACAGGGGGCGCTTCCCACTGAAGCTTTCTTT,CASSSQGALPTEAFF
few,TRBJ2-2,TRBD2,TRBV2,TGTGCCAGCAAAGGACTAGCGGGAGGGCCAGTCACCGGGGAGCTGTTTTTT,CASKGLAGGPVTGELFF
-,TRBJ2-1,TRBD1,TRBV5-4,TGTGCCAGCAGCCGGGGACAGGGTCTCTCTTTCAATGAGCAGTTCTTC,CASSRGQGLSFNEQFF
-,TRBJ1-5,-,TRBV5-8,TGTGCCAGCAGCCTGGGCGGGGACTACAATCAGCCCCAGCATTTT,CASSLGGDYNQPQHF
-,TRBJ2-1,TRBD1,TRBV9,TGTGCCAGCAGCGTCCAACAGGGGGCCCACTCCTACAATGAGCAGTTCTTC,CASSVQQGAHSYNEQFF
-,TRBJ1-1,-,TRBV30,TGTGCCTGGATTGGGACTGCGAGGAACACTGAAGCTTTCTTT,CAWIGTARNTEAFF
-,TRBJ2-7,TRBD2,TRBV11-2,TGTGCCAGCAGCTTAGGGACTAGCGGGAGTGGCGAGCAGTACTTC,CASSLGTSGSGEQYF
-,TRBJ2-3,-,TRBV9,TGTGCCAGCAGCCGAGTGGCGGCAACCGATACGCAGTATTTT,CASSRVAATDTQYF
once,TRBJ2-7,TRBD2,TRBV4-2,TGTGCCAGCAGCCGGGAGGGAGGAAACGGGCCCTTCGAGCAGTACTTC,CASSREGGNGPFEQYF
-,TRBJ2-3,-,TRBV18,TGTGCCAGCTCACCATTAATGGAGGATACGCAGTATTTT,CASSPLMEDTQYF
-,TRBJ1-1,-,TRBV11-3,TGTGCCAGCAGCTTAGAGGGGGCGGCTGAAGCTTTCTTT,CASSLEGAAEAFF
-,TRBJ1-6,-,TRBV6-5,TGTGCCAGCAGTTACTTGGGGGGAAAGGATTCACCCCTCCACTTT,CASSYLGGKDSPLHF
-,TRBJ2-1,TRBD2,TRBV28,TGTGCCAGCAGTTTACTAGCGGGAGGGAACAATGAGCAGTTCTTC,CASSLLAGGNNEQFF
-,TRBJ2-6,-,TRBV19,TGTGCCAGTAGTATAGCCTCTCTTCTTAGCTCTGGGGCCAACGTCCTGACTTTC,CASSIASLLSSGANVLTF
-,TRBJ2-1,-,TRBV13,TGTGCCAGCAGCTCCCTTCCGGACAGCTACAATGAGCAGTTCTTC,CASSSLPDSYNEQFF
-,TRBJ2-5,TRBD1,TRBV7-2,TGTGCCAGCAGCCCAGACAGGGGGCATTATGAGACCCAGTACTTC,CASSPDRGHYETQYF
-,TRBJ2-1,-,TRBV18,TGTGCCAGCTCACTCTTCGAGGTCCAGTACTCCTACAATGAGCAGTTCTTC,CASSLFEVQYSYNEQFF
-,TRBJ2-7,TRBD1,TRBV27,TGTGCCAGCAAGAAAGGGCAGGGGGTCTACGAGCAGTACTTC,CASKKGQGVYEQYF
once,TRBJ2-6,-,TRBV5-4,TGTGCCAGCAGCTTGGTAGGCAGGGCAAACTCTGGGGCCAACGTCCTGACTTTC,CASSLVGRANSGANVLTF
-,TRBJ1-1,-,TRBV18,TGTGCCAGCTCACCGCGGTCGGGAACGGACACTGAAGCTTTCTTT,CASSPRSGTDTEAFF
-,TRBJ2-1,-,TRBV4-2,TGTGCCAGCAGTCCAAGGATGTGGGGGCTGAATGAGCAGTTCTTC,CASSPRMWGLNEQFF